Following are 8 T cell receptor beta chains from one sample sequenced in a study of T cell responses to AZD1222 COVID-19 vaccine. Produced via immunoSEQ multiplex PCR; TCRdb's table is partial and in-frame only. The sample holds more than 100,000 clones, 85% seen once. The sequencing used peripheral blood, collected 28 days after the second dose of the MenACWY control vaccine. The receptors were gathered from an adult who received the MenACWY meningococcal vaccine as a control.

This chain connects TRBV3-1 (or the pseudogene TRBV3-2) to TRBJ2-1, with D possibly being TRBD2 (6 bases). V lost 4 bases, J lost 7 bases, and 20 bases lay in between. Looked up from germline, CDR1 is LGHDT and CDR2 is YNNKEL (reference sequence). The CDR3 runs to 16 residues. CDR3 sequence: CASSPRGSGDWNEQFF. CDR3 nucleotide sequence: TGTGCCAGCAGCCCCCGGGGTAGCGGAGATTGGAATGAGCAGTTCTTC.

The chain has TRBV5-1 and TRBJ1-1; D uncertain. CDR3 length: 14 amino acids. The germline CDR1 and CDR2 sequences are SGHRS and YFSETQ. Trimming cost V 0 bases and J 1 base, with 7 bases left between them. In DNA, the CDR3 is TGCGCCAGCAGCTTGGACAGTTCGAACACTGAAGCTTTCTTT. Translating gives CASSLDSSNTEAFF.

The chain is built from TRBV30 and TRBJ2-5; D unclear. This CDR3 is 13 amino acids long. Germline CDR1 reads GTSNPN; CDR2 reads SVGIG (reference sequence). Trimming stripped 2 bases from V and 5 bases from J, with 12 bases between. CDR3 DNA sequence: TGTGCCTGGAGTTCCCTACGGGTGGAGACCCAGTACTTC. Its protein product is CAWSSLRVETQYF.

The chain links TRBV28 to TRBJ1-1, with a possible D match to TRBD1 (5 bases). This CDR3 region has 15 residues. The V gene's germline CDR1 is MDHEN and CDR2 SYDVKM. Trimming shortened V by 8 bases and J by 4 bases, and 20 bases separated the two germline ends. This chain's CDR3 is CASGLTGRGGTEAFF. The CDR3 DNA is TGTGCCAGCGGGCTGACGGGACGCGGGGGCACTGAAGCTTTCTTT.

The CDR3 sequence is CASSLNRGNTEAFF. The CDR3 DNA follows: TGTGCCAGCAGTTTAAACAGGGGAAACACTGAAGCTTTCTTT. The rearrangement uses TRBV27 and TRBJ1-1, with 7 nucleotides matching TRBD1. The J segment lost 2 bases and the V segment lost 2 bases, leaving 2 bases of the junction unmatched. CDR1 is MNHEY and CDR2 is SMNVEV in the germline V gene (reference sequence). The CDR3 is 14 amino acids.

The V gene is TRBV19, the J gene TRBJ1-2; 7 nucleotides line up with TRBD1. The germline gives CDR1 LNHDA, CDR2 SQIVND (reference sequence). The V gene end was trimmed by 10 bases and the J gene end by 5 bases; junction bases not matched to a gene: 13. The CDR3 has 14 residues. CDR3 sequence (DNA): TGTGCCACCGACCCCGGAGGGGGCGTGTATGGCTACACCTTC. It translates to CATDPGGGVYGYTF.

The J gene is TRBJ2-7, the V gene TRBV11-3; D uncertain. Germline CDR1 SGHNT, CDR2 YENEEA. Trimming stripped 0 bases from V and 5 bases from J, with 2 bases between. The CDR3 spans 11 residues. The CDR3 nucleotides are TGTGCCAGCAGCTTAGAGGACGAGCAGTACTTC. This gives the protein CASSLEDEQYF.

CDR3 region: CATRQGANYGYTF. The DNA of the CDR3 is TGTGCCACCAGACAGGGAGCTAACTATGGCTACACCTTC. V and J are TRBV10-3 and TRBJ1-2, with 7 bases matching TRBD1. CDR3 length: 13 amino acids. Looked up from germline, CDR1 is ENHRY and CDR2 is SYGVKD. V dropped 10 bases and J dropped 0; count of bases not matched to a gene: 5.